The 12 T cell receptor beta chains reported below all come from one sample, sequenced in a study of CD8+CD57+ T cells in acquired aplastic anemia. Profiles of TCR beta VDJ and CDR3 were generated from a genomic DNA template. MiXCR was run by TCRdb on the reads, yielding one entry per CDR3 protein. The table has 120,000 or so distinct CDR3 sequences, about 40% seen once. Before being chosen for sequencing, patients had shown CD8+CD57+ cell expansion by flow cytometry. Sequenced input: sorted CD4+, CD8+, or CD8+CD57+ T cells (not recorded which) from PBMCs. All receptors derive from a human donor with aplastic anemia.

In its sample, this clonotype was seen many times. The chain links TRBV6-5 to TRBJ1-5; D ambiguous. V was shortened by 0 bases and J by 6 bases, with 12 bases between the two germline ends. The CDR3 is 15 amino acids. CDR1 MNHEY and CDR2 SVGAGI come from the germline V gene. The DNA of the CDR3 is TGTGCCAGCAGTTACTCGGCGACGAAACCTCAGCCCCAGCATTTT. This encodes CASSYSATKPQPQHF.

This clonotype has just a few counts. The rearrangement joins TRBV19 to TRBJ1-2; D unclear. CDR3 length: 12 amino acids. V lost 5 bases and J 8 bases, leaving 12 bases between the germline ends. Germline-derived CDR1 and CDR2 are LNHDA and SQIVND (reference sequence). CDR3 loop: CASSPRRYGYTF. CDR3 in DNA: TGTGCCAGTAGTCCACGCAGATACGGCTACACCTTC.

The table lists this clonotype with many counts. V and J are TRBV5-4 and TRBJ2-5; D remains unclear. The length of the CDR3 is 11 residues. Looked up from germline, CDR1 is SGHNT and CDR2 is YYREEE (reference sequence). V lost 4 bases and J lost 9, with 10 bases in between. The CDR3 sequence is CASSGSGAQYF. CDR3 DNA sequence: TGTGCCAGCAGCGGTTCGGGCGCCCAGTACTTC.

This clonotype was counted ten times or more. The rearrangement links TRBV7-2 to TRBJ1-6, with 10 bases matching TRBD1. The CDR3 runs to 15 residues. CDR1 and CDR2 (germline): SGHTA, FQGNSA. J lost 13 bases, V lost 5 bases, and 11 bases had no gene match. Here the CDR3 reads CASSARQGASSPLHF. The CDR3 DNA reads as TGTGCCAGCAGCGCCAGACAGGGGGCTTCCTCGCCCCTCCACTTT.

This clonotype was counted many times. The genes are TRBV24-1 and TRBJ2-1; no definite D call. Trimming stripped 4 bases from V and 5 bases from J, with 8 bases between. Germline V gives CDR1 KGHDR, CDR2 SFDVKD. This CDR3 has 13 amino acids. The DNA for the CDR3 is TGTGCCACCAGTGACCCCCCCGACAATGAGCAGTTCTTC. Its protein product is CATSDPPDNEQFF.

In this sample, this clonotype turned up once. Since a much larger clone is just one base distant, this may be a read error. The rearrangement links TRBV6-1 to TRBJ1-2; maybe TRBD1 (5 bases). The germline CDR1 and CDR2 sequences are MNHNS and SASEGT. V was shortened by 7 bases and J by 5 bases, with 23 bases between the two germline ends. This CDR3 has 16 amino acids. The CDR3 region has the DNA TGTGCCAGCACAAATCCGTCATTCAGGGTTGGATATGGCTACACCTTC. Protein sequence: CASTNPSFRVGYGYTF.

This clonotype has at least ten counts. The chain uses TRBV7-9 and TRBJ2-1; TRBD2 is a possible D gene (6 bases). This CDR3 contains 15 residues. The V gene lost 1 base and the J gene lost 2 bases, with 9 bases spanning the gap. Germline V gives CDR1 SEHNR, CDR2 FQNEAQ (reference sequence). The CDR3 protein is CASSLGRVTYNEQFF. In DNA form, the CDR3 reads TGTGCCAGCAGCTTAGGGAGGGTGACCTACAATGAGCAGTTCTTC.

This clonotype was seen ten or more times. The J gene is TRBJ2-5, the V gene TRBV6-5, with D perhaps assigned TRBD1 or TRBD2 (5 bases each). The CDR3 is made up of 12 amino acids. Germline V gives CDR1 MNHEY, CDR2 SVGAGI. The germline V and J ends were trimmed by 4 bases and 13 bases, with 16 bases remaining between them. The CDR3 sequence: CASSSGNGAPYF. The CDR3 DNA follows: TGTGCCAGCAGTTCCGGAAACGGGGCCCCGTACTTC.

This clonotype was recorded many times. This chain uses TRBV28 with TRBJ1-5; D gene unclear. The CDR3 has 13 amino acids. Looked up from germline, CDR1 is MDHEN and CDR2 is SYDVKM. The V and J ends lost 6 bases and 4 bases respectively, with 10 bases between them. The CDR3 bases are TGTGCCAGCAGATTAGACCTTAATCAGCCCCAGCATTTT. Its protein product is CASRLDLNQPQHF.

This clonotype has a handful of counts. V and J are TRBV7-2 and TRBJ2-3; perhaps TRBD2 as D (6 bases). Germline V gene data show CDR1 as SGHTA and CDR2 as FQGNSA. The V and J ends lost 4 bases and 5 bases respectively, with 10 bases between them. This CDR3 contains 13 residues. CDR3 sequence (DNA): TGTGCCAGCAGCTGGCCGACTAGAGATACGCAGTATTTT. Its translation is CASSWPTRDTQYF.

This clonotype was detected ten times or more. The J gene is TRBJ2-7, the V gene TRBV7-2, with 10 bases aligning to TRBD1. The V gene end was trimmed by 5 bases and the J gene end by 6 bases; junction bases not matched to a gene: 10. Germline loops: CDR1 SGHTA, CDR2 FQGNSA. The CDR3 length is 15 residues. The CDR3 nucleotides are TGTGCCAGCAGCCCACCGGACAGGGGGATGTTCGAGCAGTACTTC. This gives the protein CASSPPDRGMFEQYF.

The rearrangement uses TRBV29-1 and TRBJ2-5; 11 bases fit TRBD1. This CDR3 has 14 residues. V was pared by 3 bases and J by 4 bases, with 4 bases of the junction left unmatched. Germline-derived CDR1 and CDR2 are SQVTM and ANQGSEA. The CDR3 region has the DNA TGCAGCGTTGACGGACAGGGGGCCTCAGAGACCCAGTACTTC. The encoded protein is CSVDGQGASETQYF. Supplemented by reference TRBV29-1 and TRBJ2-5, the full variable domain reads SAVISQKPSRDICQRGTSLTIQCQVDSQVTMMFWYRQQPGQSLTLIATANQGSEATYESGFVIDKFPISRPNLTFSTLTVSNMSPEDSSIYLCSVDGQGASETQYFGPGTRLLVL.